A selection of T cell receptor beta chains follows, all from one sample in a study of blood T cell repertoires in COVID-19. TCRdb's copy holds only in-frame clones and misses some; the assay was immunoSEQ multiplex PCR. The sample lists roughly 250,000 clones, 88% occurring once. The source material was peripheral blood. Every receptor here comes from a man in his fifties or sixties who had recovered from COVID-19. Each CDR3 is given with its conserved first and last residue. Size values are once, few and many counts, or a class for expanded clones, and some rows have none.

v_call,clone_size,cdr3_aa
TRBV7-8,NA,CASSPPGGGNTGELFF
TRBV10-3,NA,CAISFGSGEQYF
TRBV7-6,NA,CASSQTAAGGYTF
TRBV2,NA,CAATLAGSTDTQYF
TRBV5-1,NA,CASSLGLADEQFF
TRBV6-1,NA,CASSEPGRPLEQYF
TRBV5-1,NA,CASSLDNYNEQFF
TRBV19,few,CASKSDAGWGNQPQHF
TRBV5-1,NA,CASSLAQGGYEQYF
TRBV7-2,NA,CASSQAQPWDEQYF
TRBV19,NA,CASSTLGGANTGELFF
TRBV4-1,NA,CASSHPGTGGVRSYEQYF
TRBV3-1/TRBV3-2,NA,CASSPQGLGYEQYF
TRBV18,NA,CASSPPGDSYEQYF
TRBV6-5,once,CASSPQAINTGELFF
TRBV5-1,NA,CASSPVDRINGYTF
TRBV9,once,CASRREGAQGEAFF
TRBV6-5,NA,CASSWDRNYNEQFF
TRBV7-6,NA,CASSLGGFSNQPQHF
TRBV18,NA,CASSPPGAYGYTF
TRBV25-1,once,CASSDDPRGLAEKLFF
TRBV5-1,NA,CASSLGTVGNTIYF
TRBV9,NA,CASSVVSGGAAYTEAFF
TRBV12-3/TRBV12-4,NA,CASSLQGVNRYTF
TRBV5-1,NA,CASSRITRLAGDNEQFF
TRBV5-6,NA,CASSLVGDEQYF
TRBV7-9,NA,CASSRAGTVYGYTF
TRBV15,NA,CATSRVVSNSPLHF
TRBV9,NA,CASSFTVNTEAFF
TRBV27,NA,CASSDIYEQYF
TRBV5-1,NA,CASSRDYEQYF